The 21 T cell receptor beta chains below come from one sample, sequenced in a study of blood T cell repertoires in COVID-19. TCRdb's copy holds only in-frame clones and misses some; the assay was immunoSEQ multiplex PCR. Among under 75,000 clones listed, around 77% were seen once. The sample taken for sequencing was peripheral blood. The source of these receptors is a woman in her 70s with COVID-19, enrolled during active disease.

Many counts were recorded for this clone. The CDR3 coding sequence is TGTGCCAGCAGCCCAGGGGAGACCCAGTACTTC. It codes for CASSPGETQYF. The V gene is TRBV7-8, the J gene TRBJ2-5; possible D gene TRBD1, 5 bases. The CDR3 loop spans 11 amino acids. CDR1 is SGHVS and CDR2 is FQNEAQ in the germline V gene. V lost 5 bases and J 5 bases, leaving 6 bases between the germline ends.

The J gene is TRBJ1-2, the V gene TRBV9; 8 positions match TRBD1. The V gene's germline CDR1 is SGDLS and CDR2 YYNGEE. The V segment lost 7 bases and the J segment 8 bases; nucleotides outside the gene matches: 7. The CDR3 runs 12 residues. The CDR3 sequence is CASSGTGWGYTF. The DNA of the CDR3 is TGTGCCAGCTCCGGGACAGGTTGGGGCTACACCTTC.

This sequence joins TRBV5-6 and TRBJ1-2; unclear D gene. This CDR3 region has 13 residues. CDR1 and CDR2 (germline): SGHDT, YYEEEE. V was clipped by 0 bases and J by 5 bases, with 8 bases between them. The CDR3 DNA reads as TGTGCCAGCAGCTTGGGAGTTTCATATGGCTACACCTTC. Translated: CASSLGVSYGYTF. Full variable domain (missing parts from reference TRBV5-6 and TRBJ1-2): DAGVTQSPTHLIKTRGQQVTLRCSPKSGHDTVSWYQQALGQGPQFIFQYYEEEERQRGNFPDRFSGHQFPNYSSELNVNALLLGDSALYLCASSLGVSYGYTFGSGTRLTVV.

V is TRBV18 and J is TRBJ1-1, with D maybe TRBD1 (6 bases). Germline V CDR1 and CDR2: KGHSH, LQKENI. The CDR3 sequence is 15 residues long. Trimming left V 1 base short and J 1 base short, with 10 bases between. The CDR3 bases are TGTGCCAGCTCACCACGACAGGACTCGAACACTGAAGCTTTCTTT. It codes for CASSPRQDSNTEAFF.

The V call is TRBV5-6, the J call TRBJ2-1, with D possibly TRBD2 on 6 matching bases. V lost 4 bases to trimming and J lost 7 bases, with 18 bases between them. This CDR3 contains 15 residues. Germline V gives CDR1 SGHDT, CDR2 YYEEEE. This CDR3 is CASSLIAGRRNEQFF. DNA for the CDR3: TGTGCCAGCAGCCTGATTGCGGGAAGAAGGAATGAGCAGTTCTTC. Full variable domain (rest looked up from reference TRBV5-6 and TRBJ2-1): DAGVTQSPTHLIKTRGQQVTLRCSPKSGHDTVSWYQQALGQGPQFIFQYYEEEERQRGNFPDRFSGHQFPNYSSELNVNALLLGDSALYLCASSLIAGRRNEQFFGPGTRLTVL.

The CDR3 reads CASMWQGGNEQFF. The CDR3 DNA reads as TGTGCCAGCATGTGGCAGGGTGGAAATGAGCAGTTCTTC. The chain uses TRBV7-8 and TRBJ2-1; D might be TRBD1 (5 bases). The CDR3 spans 13 residues. Trimming removed 7 bases from V and 7 bases from J, with 14 bases in between. Germline assignment: CDR1 SGHVS and CDR2 FQNEAQ. The whole variable domain, filled in from reference TRBV7-8 and TRBJ2-1, reads GAGVSQSPRYKVAKRGQDVALRCDPISGHVSLFWYQQALGQGPEFLTYFQNEAQLDKSGLPSDRFFAERPEGSVSTLKIQRTQQEDSAVYLCASMWQGGNEQFFGPGTRLTVL.

The CDR3 nucleotides are TGTGCCAGCAGCTTGGATGGCAGGATGAACACTGAAGCTTTCTTT. This sequence encodes CASSLDGRMNTEAFF. The chain has TRBV5-4 and TRBJ1-1; D remains unclear. CDR1 and CDR2 (germline): SGHNT, YYREEE (reference sequence). The CDR3 has 15 amino acids. Deletions cut 0 bases from V and 0 bases from J, with 9 bases between.

The J gene is TRBJ2-7, the V gene TRBV6-5; the match to TRBD1 covers 8 bases. The ends lost 6 bases at V and 5 bases at J; junction bases unmatched: 9. In germline, CDR1 is MNHEY, CDR2 SVGAGI. The CDR3 totals 14 residues. The CDR3 DNA reads as TGTGCCAGCAGACCAGGGGGCGATGGTAACGAGCAGTACGTC. Amino acid sequence: CASRPGGDGNEQYV.

The chain joins TRBV5-6 to TRBJ1-6; D is undetermined. V was clipped by 1 base and J by 7 bases, with 6 bases between them. This CDR3 is 13 amino acids long. Germline V gene data show CDR1 as SGHDT and CDR2 as YYEEEE. The CDR3 nucleotides read TGTGCCAGCAGCTTGTTCGAGAATTCACCCCTCCACTTT. Translation: CASSLFENSPLHF.

This clone has a single count. V usage is TRBV11-2 and J usage is TRBJ2-3, with D possibly TRBD2 on 5 matching bases. Trimming pared 0 bases from V and 8 bases from J, leaving 15 bases between. The germline CDR1 and CDR2 sequences are SGHAT and FQNNGV. The CDR3 totals 15 residues. In DNA form, the CDR3 reads TGTGCCAGCAGCTTAGAAGGTAGCGTCAGCGGTACGCAGTATTTT. This gives the protein CASSLEGSVSGTQYF.

The chain recombines TRBV4-3 with TRBJ1-1; unclear D gene. In germline, CDR1 is LGHNA, CDR2 YSLEER. V lost 1 base and J 2 bases, leaving 8 bases between the germline ends. There are 14 residues in the CDR3. The CDR3 here is CASSQVTANTEAFF. The CDR3 DNA follows: TGCGCCAGCAGCCAAGTTACAGCAAACACTGAAGCTTTCTTT.

The gene calls are TRBV18 and TRBJ1-4; D perhaps matches TRBD1 (6 bases). The CDR3 has 16 residues. Per the germline V gene, CDR1 is KGHSH and CDR2 is LQKENI. Trimming removed 0 bases at V and 8 bases at J, with 16 bases between. The CDR3 DNA sequence: TGTGCCAGCTCACCACCAAGGACAGAAAGATTCGAAAAACTGTTTTTT. Protein: CASSPPRTERFEKLFF.

The chain joins TRBV6-2 or TRBV6-3 to TRBJ2-5; 12 bases are shared with TRBD1. This CDR3 comprises 16 residues. V gave up 2 bases and J gave up 4 bases; unmatched junction bases: 5. Germline V CDR1 and CDR2: MNHEY, SVGEGT. CDR3 region: CASSYPGTGGLETQYF. CDR3 coding DNA: TGTGCCAGCAGTTACCCCGGGACAGGGGGCCTAGAGACCCAGTACTTC.

The V gene is TRBV18, the J gene TRBJ2-5; 8 bases map to TRBD1. Germline assignment: CDR1 KGHSH and CDR2 LQKENI. V lost 0 bases to trimming and J lost 0 bases; unmatched junction nucleotides: 18. This CDR3 has 21 residues. CDR3: CASSPPIWDRNYKLYQETQYF. The CDR3 DNA reads TGTGCCAGCTCACCACCGATCTGGGACAGGAACTATAAGTTGTACCAAGAGACCCAGTACTTC.

The V and J genes are TRBV5-8 and TRBJ2-7; possibly TRBD1 for D (5 bases). The CDR3 length is 13 residues. The V end was cut by 3 bases, the J end by 2 bases, with 9 bases between. Germline loops: CDR1 SGHTS, CDR2 YDEGEE. CDR3 sequence: CASSYTGPYEQYF. The CDR3 nucleotides read TGTGCCAGCAGCTACACAGGACCCTACGAGCAGTACTTC.

The chain links TRBV29-1 to TRBJ2-5; 16 positions match TRBD2. The CDR3 has 17 residues. Germline V CDR1 and CDR2: SQVTM, ANQGSEA. V gave up 0 bases and J gave up 4 bases; unmatched junction bases: 5. CDR3 sequence: CSVEEGLAGGPVETQYF. CDR3 in DNA: TGCAGCGTTGAAGAGGGACTAGCGGGGGGGCCGGTAGAGACCCAGTACTTC.

The chain employs TRBV6-2 or TRBV6-3 and TRBJ2-1; 10 bases are shared with TRBD2. CDR3 length: 16 amino acids. Per germline, CDR1 MNHEY and CDR2 SVGEGT. J gave up 9 bases and V 6 bases, and 14 bases lay outside the gene matches. The CDR3 sequence: CASSPLGSGGVGEQFF. CDR3 nucleotides: TGTGCCAGCAGCCCGCTTGGCAGCGGGGGGGTTGGTGAGCAGTTCTTC.

The rearrangement joins TRBV9 to TRBJ1-1, with 9 positions matching TRBD1. The CDR3 totals 15 residues. Germline values: CDR1 SGDLS, CDR2 YYNGEE. The J segment lost 2 bases and the V segment lost 0 bases, leaving 2 bases of the junction unmatched. The CDR3: CASSVGGQGNTEAFF. The CDR3 bases are TGTGCCAGCAGCGTAGGGGGACAGGGAAACACTGAAGCTTTCTTT.

The rearrangement links TRBV25-1 to TRBJ1-4, with 12 bases that match TRBD1. CDR3 length: 18 amino acids. The V segment lost 3 bases and the J segment 3 bases; nucleotides outside the gene matches: 8. Germline values: CDR1 MGHDK, CDR2 SYGVNS. The CDR3 loop reads CASSDIPGQGASNEKLFF. CDR3 sequence (DNA): TGTGCCAGCAGTGATATACCGGGACAGGGGGCTTCTAATGAAAAACTGTTTTTT.

The chain is built from TRBV27 and TRBJ2-1, with TRBD2 matching 11 bases. This CDR3 is built from 13 residues. The germline CDR1 and CDR2 sequences are MNHEY and SMNVEV (reference sequence). The V segment lost 2 bases and the J segment 10 bases; nucleotides outside the gene matches: 1. The CDR3, as DNA: TGTGCCAGCAGTTTACCTAGCGGGAGGGAGCAGTTCTTC. Translating gives CASSLPSGREQFF.

The rearrangement joins TRBV9 to TRBJ1-1, with 7 bases that match TRBD1. Germline values: CDR1 SGDLS, CDR2 YYNGEE. This CDR3 has 13 amino acids. After removal of 6 bases from V and 3 bases from J, the junction contained 5 bases not matched to a gene. The CDR3 sequence: CASNPGGDTEAFF. The CDR3 DNA is TGTGCCAGCAACCCAGGGGGAGACACTGAAGCTTTCTTT.